The 16 T cell receptor beta chains below all came from one sample that was sequenced in a study of naive and memory T cell subsets. As to treatment: skin biopsy from PPD injection site in Mantoux-positive individual. An oligonucleotide containing a UMI was ligated to the 3' end of TCR cDNA. Amplification of ligated cDNA took four PCR rounds with SP2 and nested alpha and beta constant primers. Each CDR3 protein gets one entry after TCRdb re-called the UMI-ligation and nested PCR reads with MiXCR. The sample lists tens of thousands of distinct CDR3 sequences, 6% occurring once. Sequenced material: skin, taken from a tuberculin skin test site. Receptor source: an adult in good health.

By its share, this clonotype is medium-sized (0.01 to 0.1%). The V gene is TRBV27, the J gene TRBJ2-5, with 15 bases that match TRBD2. The germline gives CDR1 MNHEY, CDR2 SMNVEV (reference sequence). CDR3 length equals 17 residues. Trimming cost V 3 bases and J 5 bases; bases outside gene matches: 7. CDR3 bases: TGTGCCAGCAGTTTGGGGGGACTAGCGGGAGGACGGGAGACCCAGTACTTC. It encodes CASSLGGLAGGRETQYF.

This rearrangement joins TRBV27 to TRBJ1-1; D is possibly TRBD1 (5 bases). Trimming took 5 bases from V and 1 from J, leaving 8 bases between them. This CDR3 region has 13 residues. From germline, CDR1 is MNHEY and CDR2 SMNVEV (reference sequence). The CDR3 region is CASSLQGNTEAFF. The DNA of the CDR3 is TGTGCCAGCAGTCTCCAGGGGAACACTGAAGCTTTCTTT.

Ten or more counts support this clonotype. The chain is built from TRBV4-2 and TRBJ2-6; 7 nucleotides align to TRBD1. Trimming cost V 4 bases and J 2 bases; bases outside gene matches: 2. Per germline, CDR1 LGHNA and CDR2 YNFKEQ. The CDR3 sequence is 15 residues long. The CDR3 nucleotides read TGTGCCAGCAGCCCGCAGGGGGCTGGGGCCAACGTCCTGACTTTC. The encoded protein is CASSPQGAGANVLTF.

At least ten counts were recorded for this clonotype. This rearrangement joins TRBV6-2 or TRBV6-3 to TRBJ2-3, with 8 bases matching TRBD1. V was clipped by 5 bases and J by 2 bases; unmatched bases: 15. Per germline, CDR1 MNHEY and CDR2 SVGEGT. The CDR3 has 18 amino acids. The chain's CDR3 is CASSTTGAAGTVTDTQYF. CDR3 nucleotides: TGTGCCAGCAGTACGACAGGGGCCGCAGGGACTGTCACAGATACGCAGTATTTT.

This clonotype has just a few counts. V is TRBV12-5 and J is TRBJ1-1; 8 nucleotides line up with TRBD1. The CDR3 totals 16 residues. The junction had 16 bases not matched to a gene; V was cut back by 7 bases and J by 6 bases. Germline loops: CDR1 LGHNT, CDR2 FRNRAP. The CDR3 sequence is CASAKTGGSVNAEAFF. CDR3 nucleotide sequence: TGTGCTAGTGCTAAAACAGGGGGTAGCGTTAACGCTGAAGCTTTCTTT.

This chain connects TRBV7-8 to TRBJ2-1; tentatively, D is TRBD1 (5 bases). This CDR3 is built from 16 residues. CDR1 and CDR2 (germline): SGHVS, FQNEAQ. V lost 5 bases to trimming and J lost 4 bases, with 18 bases between them. The CDR3 DNA follows: TGTGCCAGCAGCGTAGTTACCGACAGAGCATACAATGAGCAGTTCTTC. Translated, it gives CASSVVTDRAYNEQFF. The full variable domain, completed using reference TRBV7-8 and TRBJ2-1, is GAGVSQSPRYKVAKRGQDVALRCDPISGHVSLFWYQQALGQGPEFLTYFQNEAQLDKSGLPSDRFFAERPEGSVSTLKIQRTQQEDSAVYLCASSVVTDRAYNEQFFGPGTRLTVL.

This clonotype was seen repeatedly, ten times or more. The chain combines TRBV27 with TRBJ1-1; D ambiguous. Germline CDR1 is MNHEY and CDR2 is SMNVEV (reference sequence). This CDR3 comprises 15 residues. V was shortened by 2 bases and J by 5 bases, with 15 bases between the two germline ends. The CDR3 is CASSLGGGFRTEAFF. The CDR3 region has the DNA TGTGCCAGCAGTTTAGGCGGCGGGTTTCGGACTGAAGCTTTCTTT.

This clonotype appeared many times. The chain recombines TRBV4-1 with TRBJ2-1; TRBD2 matches at 15 bases. There are 18 residues in the CDR3. Germline values: CDR1 MGHRA, CDR2 YSYEKL. Trimming at V came to 4 bases and at J to 8 bases, leaving 12 bases not matched to a gene. The CDR3 here is CASSPKGGGTSGRYEQFF. For the CDR3, the DNA is TGCGCCAGCAGCCCCAAAGGAGGCGGGACTAGCGGGAGGTATGAGCAGTTCTTC.

This clonotype was observed a few times. The rearrangement links TRBV19 to TRBJ2-4; TRBD1 aligns across 9 bases. Germline values: CDR1 LNHDA, CDR2 SQIVND (reference sequence). The junction had 7 bases not matched to a gene; V was cut back by 4 bases and J by 6 bases. The CDR3 totals 15 residues. This CDR3 reads CASSNSGTGLNIQYF. The CDR3, as DNA: TGTGCCAGTAGTAATTCCGGGACAGGGTTAAACATTCAGTACTTC.

This clonotype was recorded at least ten times. The V gene is TRBV3-1, the J gene TRBJ2-1, with no clear D. V lost 0 bases and J 12 bases, leaving 12 bases between the germline ends. Germline V CDR1 and CDR2: LGHDT, YNNKEL (reference sequence). The CDR3 consists of 13 residues. The CDR3 protein is CASSQDRRAPQFF. The CDR3 coding sequence is TGTGCCAGCAGCCAAGATCGTCGAGCACCGCAGTTCTTC.

The rearrangement links TRBV6-6 to TRBJ1-6; 11 bases fit TRBD1. This CDR3 has 15 residues. Germline lookup yields CDR1 MNHNY and CDR2 SVGAGI (reference sequence). The V and J ends lost 1 base and 8 bases, in that order; junction bases with no gene match: 1. CDR3 DNA: TGTGCCAGCAGTTACTTGGGACAGGGGGATTCACCCCTCCACTTT. The encoded protein is CASSYLGQGDSPLHF.

V usage is TRBV30 and J usage is TRBJ2-6, with D uncertain. The germline V and J ends were trimmed by 5 bases and 0 bases, with 8 bases remaining between them. The CDR3 consists of 14 residues. Per the germline V gene, CDR1 is GTSNPN and CDR2 is SVGIG (reference sequence). The CDR3 loop is CAWLVHSGANVLTF. For the CDR3, the DNA is TGTGCCTGGCTTGTACACTCTGGGGCCAACGTCCTGACTTTC.

This clonotype was seen repeatedly, ten times or more. The rearrangement uses TRBV12-3 or TRBV12-4 and TRBJ2-7; 12 nucleotides agree with TRBD2. CDR3 length equals 15 residues. V was pared by 4 bases and J by 11 bases, with 12 bases of the junction left unmatched. The CDR3 nucleotides are TGTGCCAGCAGTTACGGAGGACTAGCGGGACAAAAGAAGTACTTC. Its protein product is CASSYGGLAGQKKYF.

By its share, this clonotype is medium-sized. The J gene is TRBJ1-1, the V gene TRBV19; D uncertain. Trimming stripped 6 bases from V and 7 bases from J, with 15 bases between. Germline V gene lookup returns CDR1 LNHDA and CDR2 SQIVND (reference sequence). CDR3 length: 13 residues. The chain's CDR3 is CASRALSGVEAFF. The CDR3 DNA sequence: TGTGCCAGTAGGGCGCTGTCAGGAGTTGAAGCTTTCTTT.

This clonotype was recorded at least ten times. The chain combines TRBV7-9 with TRBJ2-1; D is undetermined. Trimming left V 2 bases short and J 6 bases short, with 2 bases between. Germline lookup yields CDR1 SEHNR and CDR2 FQNEAQ (reference sequence). The CDR3 covers 11 residues. This chain's CDR3 is CASSLFNEQFF. The CDR3 DNA follows: TGTGCCAGCAGCTTATTCAATGAGCAGTTCTTC.

This clonotype has at least ten counts. The V gene is TRBV19, the J gene TRBJ2-5; D unresolved. The CDR3 totals 13 residues. V lost 3 bases to trimming and J lost 1 base, with 6 bases between them. Germline V gene sequence: CDR1 LNHDA, CDR2 SQIVND (reference sequence). DNA for the CDR3: TGTGCCAGTAGTATCCGCCCCCAAGAGACCCAGTACTTC. Its translation: CASSIRPQETQYF. Full variable domain (rest looked up from reference TRBV19 and TRBJ2-5): DGGITQSPKYLFRKEGQNVTLSCEQNLNHDAMYWYRQDPGQGLRLIYYSQIVNDFQKGDIAEGYSVSREKKESFPLTVTSAQKNPTAFYLCASSIRPQETQYFGPGTRLLVL.